This T cell receptor beta chain originates from a study of T-cell reconstitution after alpha-beta-depleted transplantation in children. V shed 7 bases and J shed 0 bases, with 10 bases lying between them. Per germline, CDR1 LNHDA and CDR2 SQIVND (reference sequence). There are 15 residues in the CDR3. This clonotype came up once. A TCRbeta library incorporating unique molecular identifiers was prepared. TCRdb reprocessed the PCR reads via MiXCR and lists one record per CDR3 protein. This sample has approximately 230,000 distinct CDR3 sequences, with roughly a quarter found just once. The specimen comprised PBMCs, mostly from graft donor cells, sampled 360 days after TCRalphabeta/CD19-depleted stem cell transplant. The chain has TRBV19 and TRBJ2-6, with a possible D match to TRBD2 (5 bases). This sequence originates from a female patient under 10 years old who had a stem cell transplant for congenital amegakaryocytic thrombocytopenia, so the T cells may come from the graft donor. The CDR3 nucleotides read TGTGCCAGTAAACCGAGGGACTCTGGGGCCAACGTCCTGACTTTC. Amino acids: CASKPRDSGANVLTF.